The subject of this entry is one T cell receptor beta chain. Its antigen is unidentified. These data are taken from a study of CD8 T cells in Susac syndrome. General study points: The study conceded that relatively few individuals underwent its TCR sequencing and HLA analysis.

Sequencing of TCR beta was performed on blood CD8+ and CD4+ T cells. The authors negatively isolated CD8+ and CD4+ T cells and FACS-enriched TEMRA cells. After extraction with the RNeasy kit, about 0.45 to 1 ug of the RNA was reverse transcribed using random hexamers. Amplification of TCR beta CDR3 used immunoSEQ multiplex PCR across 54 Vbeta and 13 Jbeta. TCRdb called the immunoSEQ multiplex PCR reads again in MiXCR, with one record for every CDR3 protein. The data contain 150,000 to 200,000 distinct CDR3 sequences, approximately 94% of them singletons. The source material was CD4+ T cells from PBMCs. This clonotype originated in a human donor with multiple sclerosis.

In nucleotides, the CDR3 is TGTGCCAGCAGTGGACAGGGTGGGGGCTATGGCTACACCTTC. It translates to CASSGQGGGYGYTF. The chain uses TRBV4-2 and TRBJ1-2; TRBD1 agrees at 8 bases. The length of the CDR3 is 14 residues. Germline loops: CDR1 LGHNA, CDR2 YNFKEQ. The ends lost 6 bases at V and 4 bases at J; junction bases unmatched: 7.